Each of the 23 T cell receptor beta chains below was sequenced from the same sample in a study of T cell changes during pregnancy in multiple sclerosis. Profiling relied on immunoSEQ multiplex PCR, and the TCRdb table lists in-frame clones only, not all of them. This repertoire shows around 49,000 clones, more than 85% found once; its top ten account for approximately 5.6%. The source material was CD8+ T cells from peripheral blood mononuclear cells, sampled in the first trimester of pregnancy. Source of these receptors: a female donor with multiple sclerosis, enrolled in a pregnancy study.

The chain links TRBV20-1 to TRBJ1-2; D possibly corresponds to TRBD1 (6 bases). Between the trimmed V and J ends, which lost 6 bases and 8 bases, there was a span of 13 bases. Germline assignment: CDR1 DFQATT and CDR2 SNEGSKA (reference sequence). This CDR3 spans 11 amino acids. In nucleotides, the CDR3 is TGCAGTGCACGGACAGACTCGGGCTACACCTTC. Protein: CSARTDSGYTF.

The chain has TRBV6-4 and TRBJ2-3; 9 bases map to TRBD2. This CDR3 contains 15 residues. V lost 1 base and J lost 7; bases outside the gene matches: 6. CDR1 is MRHNA and CDR2 is SNTAGT in the germline V gene. The CDR3 loop is CASSDLAGGPNTQYF. The DNA of the CDR3 is TGTGCCAGCAGTGACTTGGCGGGAGGGCCAAATACGCAGTATTTT.

By proportion, this clone is medium-sized. This sequence joins TRBV4-1 and TRBJ2-1; 13 bases are shared with TRBD2. Germline V gene lookup returns CDR1 MGHRA and CDR2 YSYEKL. This CDR3 contains 16 residues. Trimming at V came to 1 base and at J to 12 bases, leaving 9 bases not matched to a gene. The CDR3 spells CASSQVWLLAGGGQFF. In DNA, the CDR3 is TGCGCCAGCAGCCAAGTCTGGCTACTAGCGGGAGGGGGGCAGTTCTTC.

The gene calls are TRBV2 and TRBJ1-1; no clear D gene. The CDR3 is 11 residues long. Trimming left V 1 base short and J 8 bases short, with 5 bases between. From germline, CDR1 is SNHLY and CDR2 FYNNEI. In nucleotides, the CDR3 is TGTGCCAGCAGTGAAGGTGAGGAAGCTTTCTTT. Translated: CASSEGEEAFF. The complete variable domain, with remaining parts taken from reference TRBV2 and TRBJ1-1, reads EPEVTQTPSHQVTQMGQEVILRCVPISNHLYFYWYRQILGQKVEFLVSFYNNEISEKSEIFDDQFSVERPDGSNFTLKIRSTKLEDSAMYFCASSEGEEAFFGQGTRLTVV.

The rearrangement joins TRBV19 to TRBJ1-1, with 10 bases identical to TRBD1. The CDR3 is 11 residues long. Germline-derived CDR1 and CDR2 are LNHDA and SQIVND (reference sequence). J lost 10 bases, V lost 11 bases, and 7 bases had no gene match. In nucleotides, the CDR3 is TGTGCCGGGGGGACAGGGGAAGGAGCTTTCTTT. Protein: CAGGTGEGAFF. The variable domain in full, completed from reference TRBV19 and TRBJ1-1, reads DGGITQSPKYLFRKEGQNVTLSCEQNLNHDAMYWYRQDPGQGLRLIYYSQIVNDFQKGDIAEGYSVSREKKESFPLTVTSAQKNPTAFYLCAGGTGEGAFFGQGTRLTVV.

V usage is TRBV4-3 and J usage is TRBJ1-1; the D gene is possibly TRBD1 (5 bases). CDR3 size: 16 residues. The V and J ends lost 0 bases and 0 bases respectively, with 11 bases between them. The germline V gene encodes CDR1 LGHNA and CDR2 YSLEER. The CDR3 region has the DNA TGCGCCAGCAGCCAAGAGAAAGGGGCGATGAACACTGAAGCTTTCTTT. Translating it yields CASSQEKGAMNTEAFF.

The chain joins TRBV10-3 to TRBJ2-1; 8 positions agree with TRBD1. The ends lost 3 bases at V and 14 bases at J; junction bases unmatched: 6. The germline V gene encodes CDR1 ENHRY and CDR2 SYGVKD. There are 12 residues in the CDR3. CDR3 bases: TGTGCCATCAGTGATCCGACAGGGGAAGAGTTCTTC. This gives the protein CAISDPTGEEFF.

V usage is TRBV25-1 and J usage is TRBJ1-5; D not certain. Deletions cut 2 bases from V and 0 bases from J, with 5 bases between. Germline lookup yields CDR1 MGHDK and CDR2 SYGVNS. The CDR3 is 14 residues long. The CDR3 loop is CASSEGHSNQPQHF. In nucleotides, the CDR3 is TGTGCCAGCAGTGAAGGCCATAGCAATCAGCCCCAGCATTTT.

The genes are TRBV19 and TRBJ1-1; D is possibly TRBD1 (5 bases). The germline V gene encodes CDR1 LNHDA and CDR2 SQIVND (reference sequence). The CDR3 covers 12 residues. V dropped 8 bases and J dropped 3 bases, with 10 bases sitting between them. CDR3 in amino acids: CASGATYTEAFF. Here the CDR3 DNA reads TGTGCCAGTGGGGCGACCTACACTGAAGCTTTCTTT.

This clone appeared a few times. The V gene is TRBV5-6, the J gene TRBJ2-5, with 7 bases identical to TRBD1. From germline, CDR1 is SGHDT and CDR2 YYEEEE. Losses at the gene ends were 1 base for V and 4 bases for J; bases not matched to a gene: 4. CDR3 length: 14 residues. The chain's CDR3 is CASSLSTGRETQYF. The CDR3 nucleotides are TGTGCCAGCAGCTTGTCGACAGGGCGAGAGACCCAGTACTTC. Together with reference TRBV5-6 and TRBJ2-5, the CDR3 gives the full variable domain: DAGVTQSPTHLIKTRGQQVTLRCSPKSGHDTVSWYQQALGQGPQFIFQYYEEEERQRGNFPDRFSGHQFPNYSSELNVNALLLGDSALYLCASSLSTGRETQYFGPGTRLLVL.

V and J are TRBV4-3 and TRBJ2-7; TRBD2 matches at 8 bases. Germline V gene sequence: CDR1 LGHNA, CDR2 YSLEER. The CDR3 sequence is 16 residues long. Losses at the gene ends were 0 bases for V and 2 bases for J; bases not matched to a gene: 6. In DNA, the CDR3 is TGCGCCAGCAGCCAAGATCGATCGCGGGAGGCCTACGAGCAGTACTTC. Encoded protein: CASSQDRSREAYEQYF.

The rearrangement joins TRBV10-3 to TRBJ2-7, with 7 nucleotides matching TRBD2. The CDR3 is 15 residues long. V gave up 5 bases and J gave up 3 bases; unmatched junction bases: 10. CDR1 ENHRY and CDR2 SYGVKD come from the germline V gene. The CDR3: CAISLLLAESYEQYF. CDR3 coding DNA: TGTGCCATCAGTCTACTTCTAGCGGAGAGCTACGAGCAGTACTTC.

The J gene is TRBJ1-2, the V gene TRBV9, with D perhaps TRBD1 (5 bases). The CDR3 spans 12 residues. V was clipped by 7 bases and J by 4 bases, with 11 bases between them. Germline lookup yields CDR1 SGDLS and CDR2 YYNGEE. CDR3: CASHDRLYGYTF. CDR3 DNA sequence: TGTGCCAGCCACGACAGACTCTATGGCTACACCTTC.

The V call is TRBV6-4, the J call TRBJ2-7; maybe TRBD2 (6 bases). CDR3 size: 16 residues. The germline CDR1 and CDR2 sequences are MRHNA and SNTAGT. V shed 7 bases and J shed 3 bases, with 22 bases lying between them. CDR3 loop: CASIGPSATGGYEQYF. The DNA of the CDR3 is TGTGCCAGCATTGGGCCTAGCGCGACCGGGGGCTACGAGCAGTACTTC.

This clone appeared a single time. The CDR3 region is CASSLGGVHEQYF. The CDR3 region has the DNA TGTGCCAGCAGTTTGGGAGGGGTCCACGAGCAGTACTTC. This chain uses TRBV28 with TRBJ2-7; 7 bases align to TRBD2. J lost 5 bases, V lost 3 bases, and 4 bases had no gene match. Germline values: CDR1 MDHEN, CDR2 SYDVKM. The CDR3 length is 13 residues.

This chain joins TRBV27 and TRBJ1-4; 11 nucleotides agree with TRBD1. Germline V gives CDR1 MNHEY, CDR2 SMNVEV (reference sequence). CDR3 length: 14 residues. The junction had 2 bases not matched to a gene; V was cut back by 3 bases and J by 8 bases. CDR3 residues: CASSLRTGGEKLFF. The CDR3 coding sequence is TGTGCCAGCAGTTTGAGGACAGGGGGCGAAAAACTGTTTTTT.

The chain employs TRBV7-6 and TRBJ1-1, with D maybe TRBD1 (6 bases). Trimming cost V 3 bases and J 4 bases, with 12 bases left between them. Germline loops: CDR1 SGHVS, CDR2 FNYEAQ. The CDR3 is made up of 14 amino acids. The chain's CDR3 is CASSLSGGGTEAFF. CDR3 DNA sequence: TGTGCCAGCAGCTTGTCGGGGGGCGGCACTGAAGCTTTCTTT.

The gene calls are TRBV7-9 and TRBJ1-5; 7 bases align to TRBD1. The J segment lost 5 bases and the V segment lost 5 bases, leaving 12 bases of the junction unmatched. This CDR3 comprises 16 residues. Germline V CDR1 and CDR2: SEHNR, FQNEAQ (reference sequence). CDR3 nucleotides: TGTGCCAGCAGCGCCTCCACAGGGGCCCGGGATCAGCCCCAGCATTTT. Translating gives CASSASTGARDQPQHF.

The chain has TRBV7-8 and TRBJ2-1; 9 bases map to TRBD2. The V and J ends lost 5 bases and 0 bases, in that order; junction bases with no gene match: 8. The CDR3 runs to 17 residues. Germline lookup yields CDR1 SGHVS and CDR2 FQNEAQ. CDR3 residues: CASSPLRTSASYNEQFF. CDR3 nucleotides: TGTGCCAGCAGCCCCCTTAGGACTAGCGCCTCCTACAATGAGCAGTTCTTC.

The chain links TRBV29-1 to TRBJ2-1, with 13 positions matching TRBD2. Germline V gives CDR1 SQVTM, CDR2 ANQGSEA. V was pared by 3 bases and J by 5 bases, with 10 bases of the junction left unmatched. This CDR3 contains 17 residues. CDR3 sequence: CSVDEIETSGRDNEQFF. The CDR3 DNA sequence: TGCAGCGTTGACGAAATTGAAACTAGCGGGAGGGACAATGAGCAGTTCTTC.

The rearrangement uses TRBV5-6 and TRBJ2-1; TRBD2 agrees at 9 bases. The trim removed 3 bases at V and 15 bases at J, leaving 10 bases unmatched. Germline V CDR1 and CDR2: SGHDT, YYEEEE. The CDR3 totals 13 residues. The CDR3 DNA follows: TGTGCCAGCAGCTCCACTAGCGGGCAAGAGTGGTTCTTC. Translated, it gives CASSSTSGQEWFF.

This chain links TRBV7-6 with TRBJ2-3; TRBD2 matches at 8 bases. CDR1 is SGHVS, CDR2 FNYEAQ, per germline. The CDR3 length is 15 residues. With V trimmed by 4 bases and J by 2 bases, 5 bases remained unmatched. In nucleotides, the CDR3 is TGTGCCAGCAGCTCCACTAGCGGCTTCACAGATACGCAGTATTTT. Protein sequence: CASSSTSGFTDTQYF.

This sequence joins TRBV4-3 and TRBJ2-1; unclear D gene. The CDR3 covers 16 residues. CDR1 and CDR2 (germline): LGHNA, YSLEER. V lost 0 bases and J lost 5, with 14 bases in between. The CDR3, as DNA: TGCGCCAGCAGCCAAGATAGTCTCAGGCCGGACAATGAGCAGTTCTTC. This gives the protein CASSQDSLRPDNEQFF.